What follows describes a single TCR beta chain. The sample is drawn from a study of PD-L1 blockade in urothelial cancer. Across the whole study: Earlier, patients had received 0 to 3 chemotherapy regimens. Blood analysis was done at 3 weeks (second dose) and 6 weeks after treatment began.

Libraries were prepared by immunoSEQ multiplex PCR; TCRdb keeps only in-frame clonotypes and omits some of them. The sample has around 30,000 clones; around 84% are singletons. The V end lost 2 bases, the J end lost 11 bases, and 15 bases lay between the germline ends. From germline, CDR1 is LNHNV and CDR2 YYDKDF (reference sequence). The CDR3 is 13 amino acids. This receptor was identified in a man aged 60-69 years with urothelial cancer. Here the sequenced sample was PBMCs, taken around atezolizumab (anti-PD-L1) treatment. The V call is TRBV15, the J call TRBJ1-1; D not certain. In nucleotides, the CDR3 is TGTGCCACCAGCAGAACTAGTACACGGGAGGCTTTCTTT. Its protein is CATSRTSTREAFF.